Presented here are 8 T cell receptor beta chains from one specimen sequenced in a study of blood T cell repertoires in COVID-19 (dated by TCRdb to about 2020). The library was built by means of the immunoSEQ multiplex PCR assay. Drawn from immuneACCESS, this table holds only the in-frame rearrangements with V and J called that TCRdb kept. Clones are partly lost; checked studies trace under half to an unresolved V gene and leave the rest unexplained. The sample contains more than 150,000 clones, around 87% of them found a single time. Around 0.6% of the sample is taken by the ten largest. Sequencing was performed on peripheral blood. These TCRs come from a man aged 55 to 70 with COVID-19, enrolled during active disease.

The chain couples TRBV18 to TRBJ1-2; tentative D call: TRBD1 (6 bases). V lost 3 bases and J 4 bases, leaving 12 bases between the germline ends. The CDR3 runs 14 residues. The germline V gene has CDR1 KGHSH and CDR2 LQKENI. CDR3 nucleotide sequence: TGTGCCAGCTCACCTACCGAAGGGGGCTATGGCTACACCTTC. Translated, it gives CASSPTEGGYGYTF.

The chain has TRBV27 and TRBJ2-5, with 12 bases matching TRBD2. This CDR3 has 16 residues. With V trimmed by 3 bases and J by 7 bases, 9 bases remained unmatched. Per germline, CDR1 MNHEY and CDR2 SMNVEV (reference sequence). The DNA for the CDR3 is TGTGCCAGCAGTTTCGGGGGACTAGCGGGTTTAGGGACCCAGTACTTC. Translated: CASSFGGLAGLGTQYF.

This clone showed up just a few times. This chain joins TRBV9 and TRBJ2-7, with D uncertain. The CDR3 runs to 13 residues. Per the germline V gene, CDR1 is SGDLS and CDR2 is YYNGEE. With 0 bases removed from V and 6 bases from J, the gap between germline ends came to 10 bases. This CDR3 reads CASSVAPESEQYF. The CDR3 region has the DNA TGTGCCAGCAGCGTAGCCCCGGAGAGCGAGCAGTACTTC.

On this clone: At the DNA level, this CDR3 is encoded by other sequences in the same sample as well. The chain couples TRBV7-2 to TRBJ1-3, with D perhaps TRBD1 (5 bases). Per germline, CDR1 SGHTA and CDR2 FQGNSA. Trimming shortened V by 0 bases and J by 1 base, and 7 bases separated the two germline ends. The CDR3 has 15 amino acids. CDR3 sequence reads: CASSLAPGSGNTIYF. DNA of the CDR3: TGTGCCAGCAGCTTAGCTCCAGGGTCTGGAAACACCATATATTTT.

The rearrangement uses TRBV6-2 or TRBV6-3 and TRBJ2-7, with a possible D match to TRBD2 (6 bases). CDR1 MNHEY and CDR2 SVGEGT come from the germline V gene. The CDR3 is made up of 11 amino acids. Trimming cost V 5 bases and J 12 bases, with 14 bases left between them. The DNA for the CDR3 is TGTGCCAGCAGTACCGTCGGGGGTACGTACTTC. Residues: CASSTVGGTYF.

J is TRBJ1-4 and V is TRBV29-1; D unclear. Deletions cut 7 bases from V and 3 bases from J, with 9 bases between. CDR3 length equals 12 residues. Germline CDR1 reads SQVTM; CDR2 reads ANQGSEA. CDR3 loop: CSGREANEKLFF. As DNA, the CDR3 is TGCAGCGGTAGGGAGGCTAATGAAAAACTGTTTTTT. The whole variable domain, remainder taken from reference TRBV29-1 and TRBJ1-4, is SAVISQKPSRDICQRGTSLTIQCQVDSQVTMMFWYRQQPGQSLTLIATANQGSEATYESGFVIDKFPISRPNLTFSTLTVSNMSPEDSSIYLCSGREANEKLFFGSGTQLSVL.

V is TRBV6-2 or TRBV6-3 and J is TRBJ2-5; weak D call: TRBD2 (5 bases). The CDR3 runs 15 residues. The germline V and J ends were trimmed by 7 bases and 1 base, with 16 bases remaining between them. CDR1 MNHEY and CDR2 SVGEGT come from the germline V gene. CDR3 residues: CASTPPRGRQETQYF. The CDR3 DNA reads TGTGCCAGCACCCCCCCCCGCGGGCGCCAAGAGACCCAGTACTTC.

The chain has TRBV5-1 and TRBJ2-7; weak D call: TRBD1 (6 bases). V lost 1 base and J lost 0, with 8 bases in between. CDR1 and CDR2 from the germline V gene are SGHRS and YFSETQ. This CDR3 has 14 residues. The CDR3 sequence is CASSLQGNSYEQYF. The CDR3, as DNA: TGCGCCAGCAGCTTGCAGGGGAACTCCTACGAGCAGTACTTC.